This T cell receptor (beta chain) stems from a study of T cell clonality in common variable immunodeficiency. V shed 5 bases, J shed 7 bases, and the junction held 5 bases outside the gene matches. CDR3 length: 14 residues. CDR1 is ENHRY and CDR2 is SYGVKD in the germline V gene. Regarding the study as a whole: In common variable immunodeficiency, TCR beta chains reportedly carried fewer deletions and N-nucleotide insertions. TCRbeta clonality was increased in CVID versus healthy controls.

Clones were read by immunoSEQ multiplex PCR, and TCRdb kept only the in-frame ones, dropping some. This record lists 40,000 or so clones, none seen once only, and the top ten clones contain under 6.5%. CVID meant reduced serum IgG, IgA and/or IgM plus specific antibody deficiency. Of CVID subjects, about 15 were female and approximately 31 male, mean age roughly 40. This clone was counted ten times or more. Its antigen remains unidentified. With the read ending 3 residues before the CDR3 end, the germline J gene is used to fill in that end. The clonotype comes from a human donor with common variable immunodeficiency. The chain recombines TRBV10-3 with TRBJ1-2; 12 bases match TRBD1. Sequenced: peripheral blood mononuclear cells. CDR3 sequence reads: CAISRDRGRGGYTF. Partial CDR3 DNA: TGTGCCATCAGTAGGGACAGGGGGCGTGGTGGC.